The clone carrying this T cell receptor (beta chain) was counted at least ten times. Its antigen is currently unknown. There were no patients who had received any treatment before thyroid surgery. This sample is drawn from a study of metastatic and nonmetastatic thyroid tumors. Across the whole study: Repertoires from blood and tumor or nodule tissue of malignant and benign thyroid patients were compared.

Using MiXCR, TCRdb reanalyzed the PCR reads. The repertoire holds 25,000 to 30,000 clones, roughly 17% seen once, with around 6.1% in the top ten. Study observations and caveats: Reports indicated that malignant thyroid tumors showed significantly higher TCR beta diversity than benign nodules did, in blood and tumor.

Sequenced: blood. The clonotype was recovered from a male donor with papillary thyroid cancer or a benign thyroid nodule (not recorded which). Some clones in this sample may be carry-over from other donors' samples.

The CDR3 DNA sequence: TGTGCCACCGGGAGGGACATTTCGTATGGGGATACGCAGTATTTT. Protein product: CATGRDISYGDTQYF. This chain uses TRBV6-1 with TRBJ2-3, with TRBD2 identical over 8 bases. Looked up from germline, CDR1 is MNHNS and CDR2 is SASEGT. V shed 10 bases, J shed 6 bases, and the junction held 15 bases outside the gene matches. CDR3 length: 15 amino acids.